The 30 T cell receptor beta chains listed next were all sequenced from one sample in a study of T cells in narcolepsy (dated by TCRdb to the late 2010s). Receptors were amplified or captured by the immunoSEQ multiplex PCR assay. The table was pulled from immuneACCESS by TCRdb, which kept in-frame rearrangements only. Such tables lose some clones; where checked, under half of the loss comes from unresolved V genes, and the rest has no known cause. This sample gives roughly 30,000 clones in total; approximately 85% of them show up just once. The ten largest clonotypes hold 6.6% of the sample. The specimen sequenced was memory (CD45RA-) CD4+ T cells from blood. The cell subset or site label on this specimen signifies: memory T cells sorted ex vivo from peripheral blood. The receptors shown here come from a human donor in good health.

The chain employs TRBV5-4 and TRBJ2-5; possible D gene TRBD2, 6 bases. This CDR3 contains 14 residues. V dropped 3 bases and J dropped 0 bases, with 9 bases sitting between them. The germline V gene encodes CDR1 SGHNT and CDR2 YYREEE (reference sequence). CDR3 region: CASSSDYYQETQYF. In DNA form, the CDR3 reads TGTGCCAGCAGCTCGGACTATTACCAAGAGACCCAGTACTTC.

This clone was detected once. The rearrangement links TRBV6-5 to TRBJ1-3; 8 nucleotides align to TRBD1. The junction had 1 base not matched to a gene; V was cut back by 5 bases and J by 1 base. The CDR3 loop spans 14 amino acids. The germline CDR1 and CDR2 sequences are MNHEY and SVGAGI. CDR3 in amino acids: CASSHRGSGNTIYF. As DNA, the CDR3 is TGTGCCAGCAGTCACAGGGGGTCTGGAAACACCATATATTTT.

This chain joins TRBV5-1 and TRBJ2-5; 8 nucleotides agree with TRBD2. After removal of 6 bases from V and 5 bases from J, the junction contained 18 bases not matched to a gene. The CDR3 has 17 amino acids. Germline V gives CDR1 SGHRS, CDR2 YFSETQ. The CDR3 sequence: CASTRGGSGSRVETQYF. Here the CDR3 DNA reads TGCGCCAGCACCCGCGGGGGGAGCGGGAGTCGAGTTGAGACCCAGTACTTC. Filled out from reference TRBV5-1 and TRBJ2-5, the complete variable domain reads KAGVTQTPRYLIKTRGQQVTLSCSPISGHRSVSWYQQTPGQGLQFLFEYFSETQRNKGNFPGRFSGRQFSNSRSEMNVSTLELGDSALYLCASTRGGSGSRVETQYFGPGTRLLVL.

CDR3 DNA: TGTGCCAGTACGGATTCCTACGAGCAGTACTTC. Its protein is CASTDSYEQYF. The chain employs TRBV19 and TRBJ2-7; D is ambiguous. Between the trimmed V and J ends, which lost 7 bases and 1 base, there was a span of 5 bases. The germline V gene has CDR1 LNHDA and CDR2 SQIVND (reference sequence). This CDR3 has 11 residues.

J is TRBJ2-5 and V is TRBV9; D is undetermined. The J call may be mistaken, given a closer DNA end match to TRBJ2-7. This CDR3 is 14 amino acids long. Germline lookup yields CDR1 SGDLS and CDR2 YYNGEE. The CDR3 reads CASSVSPDIYEQYF. In nucleotides, the CDR3 is TGTGCCAGCAGCGTTTCCCCCGACATCTACGAGCAGTACTTC.

The genes are TRBV19 and TRBJ1-3; possible D gene TRBD1, 6 bases. V lost 5 bases and J 1 base, leaving 15 bases between the germline ends. The germline V gene has CDR1 LNHDA and CDR2 SQIVND (reference sequence). CDR3 length: 16 residues. Here the CDR3 reads CASSPRDIGSGNTIYF. In DNA, the CDR3 is TGTGCCAGTAGTCCCCGGGACATCGGATCTGGAAACACCATATATTTT. The full variable domain, completed using reference TRBV19 and TRBJ1-3, is DGGITQSPKYLFRKEGQNVTLSCEQNLNHDAMYWYRQDPGQGLRLIYYSQIVNDFQKGDIAEGYSVSREKKESFPLTVTSAQKNPTAFYLCASSPRDIGSGNTIYFGEGSWLTVV.

The rearrangement links TRBV4-1 to TRBJ1-3; D is ambiguous. CDR3 length equals 12 residues. Germline V CDR1 and CDR2: MGHRA, YSYEKL. Trimming stripped 4 bases from V and 4 bases from J, with 5 bases between. The CDR3 sequence: CASSLTGNTIYF. In nucleotides, the CDR3 is TGCGCCAGCAGCCTGACAGGAAACACCATATATTTT.

This clone was seen just once. This chain uses TRBV7-8 with TRBJ2-3; weak D call: TRBD1 (6 bases). CDR1 and CDR2 (germline): SGHVS, FQNEAQ. The CDR3 totals 12 residues. The V end lost 5 bases, the J end lost 5 bases, and 8 bases lay between the germline ends. CDR3 residues: CASSQTGDTQYF. As DNA, the CDR3 is TGTGCCAGCAGCCAGACAGGAGATACGCAGTATTTT.

This clone was observed a few times. The chain combines TRBV4-2 with TRBJ2-3, with 9 bases lining up with TRBD2. Germline V gene sequence: CDR1 LGHNA, CDR2 YNFKEQ. The CDR3 runs 16 residues. V was clipped by 0 bases and J by 4 bases; unmatched bases: 5. The CDR3 loop is CASSQDGAGGADTQYF. For the CDR3, the DNA is TGTGCCAGCAGCCAAGATGGGGCGGGAGGGGCAGATACGCAGTATTTT.

The V and J genes are TRBV28 and TRBJ2-5; 11 bases map to TRBD1. V was clipped by 5 bases and J by 4 bases; unmatched bases: 12. The CDR3 covers 17 residues. CDR1 and CDR2 from the germline V gene are MDHEN and SYDVKM. DNA of the CDR3: TGTGCCAGCAGTACTACCGGGACAGGGGGGTGGGGAGAGACCCAGTACTTC. Residues: CASSTTGTGGWGETQYF. Full variable domain (outside the CDR3, taken from reference TRBV28 and TRBJ2-5): DVKVTQSSRYLVKRTGEKVFLECVQDMDHENMFWYRQDPGLGLRLIYFSYDVKMKEKGDIPEGYSVSREKKERFSLILESASTNQTSMYLCASSTTGTGGWGETQYFGPGTRLLVL.

This clone was observed a single time. V and J are TRBV7-9 and TRBJ2-1; D uncertain. Germline CDR1 and CDR2: SEHNR and FQNEAQ (reference sequence). This CDR3 comprises 13 residues. The V end was cut by 2 bases, the J end by 5 bases, with 7 bases between. The CDR3 sequence is CASSLTANNEQFF. CDR3 coding DNA: TGTGCCAGCAGCTTAACCGCTAACAATGAGCAGTTCTTC. The full variable domain, with the rest looked up from reference TRBV7-9 and TRBJ2-1, is DTGVSQNPRHKITKRGQNVTFRCDPISEHNRLYWYRQTLGQGPEFLTYFQNEAQLEKSRLLSDRFSAERPKGSFSTLEIQRTEQGDSAMYLCASSLTANNEQFFGPGTRLTVL.

The V call is TRBV27, the J call TRBJ1-5; 10 bases fit TRBD1. The CDR3 spans 17 residues. Germline V gives CDR1 MNHEY, CDR2 SMNVEV (reference sequence). V lost 6 bases and J lost 1; bases outside the gene matches: 9. CDR3 amino acids: CASRGGQGVYSNQPQHF. CDR3 DNA: TGTGCCAGCAGGGGAGGACAGGGGGTTTACAGCAATCAGCCCCAGCATTTT.

This chain joins TRBV9 and TRBJ2-1, with TRBD2 matching over 9 bases. The CDR3 is 15 residues long. The V gene's germline CDR1 is SGDLS and CDR2 YYNGEE. J gave up 8 bases and V 4 bases, and 10 bases lay outside the gene matches. CDR3 sequence (DNA): TGTGCCAGCAGCCCCCGTAGCGGGAGTACTCATGAGCAGTTCTTC. Translating it yields CASSPRSGSTHEQFF.

This clone was found a few times. The chain recombines TRBV6-1 with TRBJ1-4; D not resolved. V lost 6 bases to trimming and J lost 0 bases, with 11 bases between them. There are 15 residues in the CDR3. Germline V gene data show CDR1 as MNHNS and CDR2 as SASEGT. The CDR3 here is CASSLRRTTNEKLFF. The CDR3 DNA reads TGTGCCAGCAGCCTAAGACGGACAACTAATGAAAAACTGTTTTTT.

CDR3: CSAYVAGSGSYTF. Here the CDR3 DNA reads TGCAGCGCATACGTTGCGGGATCAGGCTCTTATACCTTC. V is TRBV29-1 and J is TRBJ1-2; D remains ambiguous. The ends were cut back, 7 bases at V and 14 bases at J, with 26 bases in the middle. The CDR3 is 13 residues long. The germline CDR1 and CDR2 sequences are SQVTM and ANQGSEA.

The chain couples TRBV14 to TRBJ2-5; 7 bases match TRBD2. The CDR3 contains 16 residues. J was trimmed by 5 bases and V by 4 bases; bases with no gene match: 13. Germline CDR1 and CDR2: SGHDN and FVKESK. CDR3 protein: CASSPLVGGSWETQYF. In DNA, the CDR3 is TGTGCCAGCAGCCCCCTGGTGGGCGGGAGTTGGGAGACCCAGTACTTC.

CDR3 region: CASSVAPGQGIYEQYF. In DNA, the CDR3 is TGCGCCAGCAGCGTAGCCCCGGGACAGGGGATCTACGAGCAGTACTTC. This chain links TRBV5-1 with TRBJ2-7; 10 nucleotides line up with TRBD1. There are 16 residues in the CDR3. The germline gives CDR1 SGHRS, CDR2 YFSETQ. V dropped 4 bases and J dropped 3; count of bases not matched to a gene: 10.

The V and J genes are TRBV5-1 and TRBJ2-5; TRBD1 aligns across 11 bases. The CDR3 has 15 residues. J gave up 2 bases and V 5 bases, and 5 bases lay outside the gene matches. The germline CDR1 and CDR2 sequences are SGHRS and YFSETQ. CDR3 residues: CASRAGTGGQETQYF. CDR3 DNA sequence: TGCGCCAGCAGAGCCGGGACAGGGGGACAAGAGACCCAGTACTTC.

The rearrangement joins TRBV7-3 to TRBJ2-1; a weak D match, TRBD2 (6 bases). There are 15 residues in the CDR3. V was cut by 6 bases and J by 4 bases, with 16 bases left in between. Looked up from germline, CDR1 is SGHTA and CDR2 is FQGTGA. CDR3 protein: CASSSSRAGYNEQFF. The CDR3 DNA sequence: TGTGCCAGCAGTTCATCTAGGGCGGGGTACAATGAGCAGTTCTTC.

This chain uses TRBV25-1 with TRBJ1-4; possible D gene TRBD1, 6 bases. V gave up 5 bases and J gave up 2 bases, with 15 bases separating them. The CDR3 consists of 16 residues. Germline CDR1 and CDR2: MGHDK and SYGVNS. The CDR3 DNA follows: TGTGCCAGCAGTTTGACGCGGACAGCGACTAATGAAAAACTGTTTTTT. Amino acid sequence: CASSLTRTATNEKLFF.

The genes are TRBV18 and TRBJ1-2; TRBD1 aligns across 9 bases. V was pared by 4 bases and J by 5 bases, with 11 bases of the junction left unmatched. This CDR3 is built from 16 residues. Germline V gene data show CDR1 as KGHSH and CDR2 as LQKENI. The CDR3 region is CASSRTQQGASYGYTF. The CDR3 nucleotides are TGTGCCAGCTCACGGACCCAACAGGGGGCGAGTTATGGCTACACCTTC.

The rearrangement joins TRBV28 to TRBJ2-4; the D is unclear. With 4 bases removed from V and 0 bases from J, the gap between germline ends came to 13 bases. This CDR3 is 16 amino acids long. Germline V lookup: CDR1 MDHEN, CDR2 SYDVKM. This CDR3 is CASSSSANLAKNIQYF. The CDR3 DNA reads as TGTGCCAGCAGTTCTAGTGCGAACCTAGCCAAAAACATTCAGTACTTC.

The chain recombines TRBV28 with TRBJ2-3; 9 positions agree with TRBD2. The CDR3 length is 18 residues. Losses at the gene ends were 2 bases for V and 2 bases for J; bases not matched to a gene: 11. Germline V CDR1 and CDR2: MDHEN, SYDVKM. This CDR3 is CASSLGRGSGSSTDTQYF. CDR3 DNA: TGTGCCAGCAGTTTAGGGAGAGGTAGCGGGAGCTCCACAGATACGCAGTATTTT.

This sequence joins TRBV28 and TRBJ2-5; D might be TRBD1 (8 bases). The CDR3 totals 13 residues. V lost 7 bases to trimming and J lost 7 bases, with 16 bases between them. Germline CDR1 and CDR2: MDHEN and SYDVKM. The CDR3, as DNA: TGTGCCAGCACCCGACACAGGGGGGGGACCCAGTACTTC. Translated: CASTRHRGGTQYF.

The rearrangement uses TRBV28 and TRBJ2-7; weak D call: TRBD2 (5 bases). Trimming shortened V by 6 bases and J by 2 bases, and 8 bases separated the two germline ends. This CDR3 spans 12 amino acids. The germline V gene encodes CDR1 MDHEN and CDR2 SYDVKM. For the CDR3, the DNA is TGTGCCAGCAGCACCGGGACCTACGAGCAGTACTTC. Amino acids: CASSTGTYEQYF.

Only a few counts were recorded for this clone. At the DNA level, this CDR3 is encoded by other sequences in the same sample as well. The chain uses TRBV6-5 and TRBJ1-2; D unclear. The V and J ends lost 1 base and 5 bases respectively, with 17 bases between them. CDR3 length equals 16 residues. From germline, CDR1 is MNHEY and CDR2 SVGAGI. CDR3 DNA: TGTGCCAGCAGTTACTTCAGTTACGGAGATCTATATGGCTACACCTTC. It yields the protein CASSYFSYGDLYGYTF.

The chain combines TRBV4-1 with TRBJ2-6; 7 bases map to TRBD1. Germline V lookup: CDR1 MGHRA, CDR2 YSYEKL. V shed 0 bases, J shed 12 bases, and the junction held 8 bases outside the gene matches. There are 15 residues in the CDR3. CDR3 nucleotides: TGCGCCAGCAGCCAAGATCGAGACAGGGTCAGCGTCCTGACTTTC. Translated, it gives CASSQDRDRVSVLTF.

The J gene is TRBJ2-2, the V gene TRBV27; TRBD2 matches at 7 bases. J was trimmed by 2 bases and V by 2 bases; bases with no gene match: 2. This CDR3 region has 15 residues. Germline loops: CDR1 MNHEY, CDR2 SMNVEV (reference sequence). CDR3 nucleotide sequence: TGTGCCAGCAGTTTAGCGGGACTAAACACCGGGGAGCTGTTTTTT. It is translated as CASSLAGLNTGELFF.

This sequence joins TRBV6-6 and TRBJ1-2, with TRBD1 identical over 10 bases. Looked up from germline, CDR1 is MNHNY and CDR2 is SVGAGI (reference sequence). The CDR3 is 15 residues long. Trimming took 2 bases from V and 8 from J; bases not matched to a gene: 8. The CDR3 protein is CASSYRSDRGQGYTF. Here the CDR3 DNA reads TGTGCCAGCAGTTACCGCTCCGACAGGGGGCAAGGCTACACCTTC.

The CDR3 sequence: CASSLQGGNTGELFF. The CDR3 region has the DNA TGTGCCAGCAGCTTGCAAGGTGGGAACACCGGGGAGCTGTTTTTT. V gene TRBV7-2 combines with J gene TRBJ2-2; no clear D. Per germline, CDR1 SGHTA and CDR2 FQGNSA. The V and J ends lost 3 bases and 1 base respectively, with 9 bases between them. CDR3 length: 15 residues.